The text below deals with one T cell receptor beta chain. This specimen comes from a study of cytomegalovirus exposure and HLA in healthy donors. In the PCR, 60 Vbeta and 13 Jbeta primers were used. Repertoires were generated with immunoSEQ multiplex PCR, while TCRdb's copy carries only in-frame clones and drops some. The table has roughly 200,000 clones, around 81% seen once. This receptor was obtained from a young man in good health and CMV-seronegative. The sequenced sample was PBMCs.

The CDR3 spells CASSPRTGPYGYTF. In nucleotides, the CDR3 is TGTGCCAGCAGCCCTAGGACAGGGCCCTATGGCTACACCTTC. The chain links TRBV7-9 to TRBJ1-2, with 8 bases matching TRBD1. The CDR3 extends over 14 amino acids. Germline CDR1 SEHNR, CDR2 FQNEAQ (reference sequence). V was pared by 5 bases and J by 4 bases, with 6 bases of the junction left unmatched.